This T cell receptor beta chain emerged from a study of chemoradiotherapy in HPV16-positive cancers. General observations from the study: HPV-responsive T-cell expansion during chemoradiotherapy was linked to improved recurrence-free survival in HPV16-positive patients. Non-HPV-specific T cells did not expand in tumors during treatment, whereas candidate HPV-specific clones and E7-related motifs did.

With respect to this clone: Antigen specificity is unknown.

With 5 bases clipped from V and 2 bases from J, the junction kept 8 bases outside the gene matches. This CDR3 is 15 amino acids long. The V gene's germline CDR1 is MNHEY and CDR2 SMNVEV (reference sequence). Repertoires were sampled repeatedly during chemoradiotherapy. Method: immunoSEQ multiplex PCR; TCRdb's copy keeps in-frame clones and lacks some. In the table there are 30,000 or so clones, roughly nine tenths of which are singletons. The J gene is TRBJ2-5, the V gene TRBV27; 7 nucleotides line up with TRBD1. The starting material was blood, obtained from a patient who underwent chemoradiotherapy. The TCR was taken from a human donor with HPV-associated anogenital cancer. CDR3 coding DNA: TGTGCCAGCAGTCAAGACAGGGCCTTTCAAGAGACCCAGTACTTC. Translated, it gives CASSQDRAFQETQYF.